This T cell receptor beta chain originates from a study of cytomegalovirus exposure and HLA in healthy donors. Study-wide findings and caveats: Upon later analysis, HLA-associated TCR beta chains proved more clonally expanded than other, equally common chains. TCR beta chains numbering some 160 were designated cytomegalovirus-associated.

In the case of this clone: Its antigen is still unknown.

The PCR ran on 60 Vbeta and 13 Jbeta primers. As originally analysed: Unique TCR beta chains numbered about 80 million in a later analysis, with around 11 million shared. Profiling relied on immunoSEQ multiplex PCR, and the TCRdb table lists in-frame clones only, not all of them. Clone size and the V and J calls come from that table; the DNA yielded D and trimming. The sample has 100,000 to 150,000 clones, 60% to 80% seen once. V lost 1 base to trimming and J lost 0 bases, with 16 bases between them. Per germline, CDR1 MGHRA and CDR2 YSYEKL. The CDR3 contains 17 residues. The sequenced sample was PBMCs. This rearrangement joins TRBV4-1 to TRBJ2-7; D is perhaps TRBD2 (6 bases). The source is a man aged 25 to 45 in good health and CMV-seronegative. The CDR3 nucleotides are TGCGCCAGCAGCCAAGGGAGAGCGGGCGGGCGCTCCTACGAGCAGTACTTC. Its translation is CASSQGRAGGRSYEQYF.